The T cell receptor beta chain described here comes from a study of T cell responses to AZD1222 COVID-19 vaccine. Generated by immunoSEQ multiplex PCR, the TCRdb table keeps only in-frame clones and is missing some. The sample has some 140,000 clones; more than 85% are singletons. Germline CDR1 reads SGHTA; CDR2 reads FQGNSA. V was pared by 3 bases and J by 8 bases, with 8 bases between. This CDR3 is built from 13 residues. The sequences come from peripheral blood, collected on day 0 of AZD1222 vaccination. J is TRBJ1-6 and V is TRBV7-2; D call uncertain. The receptor was isolated from an adult in good health. DNA of the CDR3: TGTGCCAGCAGCTTTATAGGGTATTCACCCCTCCACTTT. Translated: CASSFIGYSPLHF.